This TCR beta chain was recorded in a study of blood T cell repertoires in COVID-19. Background on the study: The United States, Italy and Spain were the sources of the acute and convalescent COVID-19 samples. PBMCs, B-cell-depleted T cells, or T cells were the source of the cDNA or gDNA that made up the material.

The study assigned cohorts using participant-reported clinical history. Authors' methods: Estimation of nucleated cell counts was performed using reference gene primer amplification. TCRdb's copy holds only in-frame clones and misses some; the assay was immunoSEQ multiplex PCR. V and J calls plus clone size are reproduced from that table; the DNA served to infer D and trimming. The table includes fewer than 350,000 clones, 85% detected once. Looked up from germline, CDR1 is SGDLS and CDR2 is YYNGEE. This CDR3 is built from 16 residues. Germline trimming cut 0 bases from V and 4 bases from J; bases unmatched to any gene: 5.

The source of this sequence is a woman aged 45-60 years who had recovered from COVID-19. This rearrangement joins TRBV9 to TRBJ2-2; the match to TRBD2 covers 8 bases. What was sequenced was PBMCs or T cells enriched from blood (not recorded which). The CDR3 DNA is TGTGCCAGCAGCGTAGCGGGGGGGCCAGGCACCGGGGAGCTGTTTTTT. Amino acids: CASSVAGGPGTGELFF. The full variable domain, rest sourced from reference TRBV9 and TRBJ2-2, is DSGVTQTPKHLITATGQRVTLRCSPRSGDLSVYWYQQSLDQGLQFLIQYYNGEERAKGNILERFSAQQFPDLHSELNLSSLELGDSALYFCASSVAGGPGTGELFFGEGSRLTVL.